The 7 T cell receptor beta chains below were found in one sample sequenced in a study of monozygotic twins with cystic fibrosis. The table came from immunoSEQ multiplex PCR; TCRdb's copy has only in-frame clones and leaves some out. The data show about 19,000 clones, around 97% seen once. Sequencing was done on a sample of blood. The source of these receptors is a young woman with cystic fibrosis.

V and J are TRBV2 and TRBJ1-2; possibly TRBD1 for D (6 bases). The CDR3 sequence is 14 residues long. Trimming pared 5 bases from V and 9 bases from J, leaving 19 bases between. Germline V gene sequence: CDR1 SNHLY, CDR2 FYNNEI. The CDR3 DNA reads as TGTGCCAGCAGTCGGGGGGGGCATCTTATTAGCTACACCTTC. This encodes CASSRGGHLISYTF.

The chain combines TRBV5-6 with TRBJ1-5; 12 nucleotides agree with TRBD1. Losses at the gene ends were 3 bases for V and 7 bases for J; bases not matched to a gene: 8. Germline V gene data show CDR1 as SGHDT and CDR2 as YYEEEE. There are 16 residues in the CDR3. The CDR3 coding sequence is TGTGCCAGCAGCTCGGGACAGGGGGCGACCTGGCAGCCCCAGCATTTT. Translating it yields CASSSGQGATWQPQHF.

This clone was counted once. The V gene is TRBV5-6, the J gene TRBJ1-2, with 9 bases identical to TRBD1. The V gene's germline CDR1 is SGHDT and CDR2 YYEEEE. J gave up 5 bases and V 5 bases, and 7 bases lay outside the gene matches. The CDR3 totals 14 residues. CDR3 in amino acids: CASSSGTGRYGYTF. DNA of the CDR3: TGTGCCAGCAGTTCCGGGACAGGGAGGTATGGCTACACCTTC.

The chain couples TRBV14 to TRBJ1-2; D remains unclear. Trimming cost V 4 bases and J 2 bases, with 8 bases left between them. Germline values: CDR1 SGHDN, CDR2 FVKESK. This CDR3 comprises 13 residues. The CDR3 region has the DNA TGTGCCAGCAGCCTTAGGCGGAACTATGGCTACACCTTC. Residues: CASSLRRNYGYTF.

The chain uses TRBV4-3 and TRBJ2-7; D is ambiguous. The CDR3 consists of 13 residues. Germline V gives CDR1 LGHNA, CDR2 YSLEER. V shed 4 bases and J shed 5 bases, with 12 bases lying between them. CDR3 in DNA: TGCGCCAGCAGCCCCCGGCCAGAGGACGAGCAGTACTTC. Translated, it gives CASSPRPEDEQYF.

The chain employs TRBV7-9 and TRBJ1-1; D is uncertain. Trimming left V 5 bases short and J 7 bases short, with 8 bases between. The germline V gene has CDR1 SEHNR and CDR2 FQNEAQ (reference sequence). The CDR3 is 11 amino acids. For the CDR3, the DNA is TGTGCCAGCAGCCTAACTCTTGAAGCTTTCTTT. Residues: CASSLTLEAFF.

The chain combines TRBV19 with TRBJ2-5; D assignment may be TRBD1 or TRBD2 (5 bases each). From germline, CDR1 is LNHDA and CDR2 SQIVND (reference sequence). With 3 bases removed from V and 5 bases from J, the gap between germline ends came to 10 bases. The CDR3 is 13 amino acids. CDR3 residues: CASSMLWGETQYF. CDR3 in DNA: TGTGCCAGTAGTATGTTGTGGGGGGAGACCCAGTACTTC.